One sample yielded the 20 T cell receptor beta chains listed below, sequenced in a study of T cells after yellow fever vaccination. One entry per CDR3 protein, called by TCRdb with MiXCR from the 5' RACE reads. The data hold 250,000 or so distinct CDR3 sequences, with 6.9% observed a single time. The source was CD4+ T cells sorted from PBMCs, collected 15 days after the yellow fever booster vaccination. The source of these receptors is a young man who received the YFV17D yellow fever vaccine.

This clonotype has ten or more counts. CDR3: CASSPPAQETQYF. The CDR3 nucleotides are TGTGCCAGCTCCCCCCCGGCGCAAGAGACCCAGTACTTC. The chain links TRBV18 to TRBJ2-5; D not certain. V gave up 6 bases and J gave up 2 bases, with 10 bases separating them. Germline V gene data show CDR1 as KGHSH and CDR2 as LQKENI. The CDR3 totals 13 residues.

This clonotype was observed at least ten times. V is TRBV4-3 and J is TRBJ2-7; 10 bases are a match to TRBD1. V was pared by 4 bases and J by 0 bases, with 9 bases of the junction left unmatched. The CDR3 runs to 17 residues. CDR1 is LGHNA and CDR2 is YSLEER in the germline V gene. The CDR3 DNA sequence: TGCGCCAGCAGCCTGACAGGGGGCGGCCTTAGCTCCTACGAGCAGTACTTC. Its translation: CASSLTGGGLSSYEQYF.

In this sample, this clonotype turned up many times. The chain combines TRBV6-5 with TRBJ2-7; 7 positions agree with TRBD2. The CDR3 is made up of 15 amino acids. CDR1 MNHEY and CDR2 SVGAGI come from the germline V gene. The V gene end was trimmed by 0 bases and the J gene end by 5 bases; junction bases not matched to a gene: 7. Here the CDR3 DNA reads TGTGCCAGCAGTTACTCGCAGCGGGAATACAACGAGCAGTACTTC. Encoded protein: CASSYSQREYNEQYF.

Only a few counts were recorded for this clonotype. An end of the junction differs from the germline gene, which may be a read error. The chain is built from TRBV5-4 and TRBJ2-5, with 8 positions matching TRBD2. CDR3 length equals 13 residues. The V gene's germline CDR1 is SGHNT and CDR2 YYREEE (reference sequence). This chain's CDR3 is CASSLPAGAAQHF. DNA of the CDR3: TGTGCCAGCAGCTTGCCAGCGGGAGCAGCTCAGCACTTC. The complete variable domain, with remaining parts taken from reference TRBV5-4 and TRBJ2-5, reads ETGVTQSPTHLIKTRGQQVTLRCSSQSGHNTVSWYQQALGQGPQFIFQYYREEENGRGNFPPRFSGLQFPNYSSELNVNALELDDSALYLCASSLPAGAAQHFGPGTRLLVL.

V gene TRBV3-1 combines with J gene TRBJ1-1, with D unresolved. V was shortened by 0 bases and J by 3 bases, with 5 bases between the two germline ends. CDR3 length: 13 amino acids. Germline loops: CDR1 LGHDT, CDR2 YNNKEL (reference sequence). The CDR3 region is CASSQDFHTEAFF. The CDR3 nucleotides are TGTGCCAGCAGCCAAGATTTCCACACTGAAGCTTTCTTT.

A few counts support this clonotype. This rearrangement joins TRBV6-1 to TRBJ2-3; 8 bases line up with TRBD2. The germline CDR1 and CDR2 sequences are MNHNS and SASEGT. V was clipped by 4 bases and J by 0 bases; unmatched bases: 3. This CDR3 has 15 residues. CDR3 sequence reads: CASSVSGMSTDTQYF. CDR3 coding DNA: TGTGCCAGCAGTGTTAGCGGGATGAGCACAGATACGCAGTATTTT.

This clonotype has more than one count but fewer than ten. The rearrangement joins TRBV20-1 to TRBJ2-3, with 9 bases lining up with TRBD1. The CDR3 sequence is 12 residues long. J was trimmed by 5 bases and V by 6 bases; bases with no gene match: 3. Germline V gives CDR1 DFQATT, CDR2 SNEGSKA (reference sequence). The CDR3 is CSADRGGDTQYF. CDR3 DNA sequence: TGCAGTGCCGACAGGGGGGGAGATACGCAGTATTTT.

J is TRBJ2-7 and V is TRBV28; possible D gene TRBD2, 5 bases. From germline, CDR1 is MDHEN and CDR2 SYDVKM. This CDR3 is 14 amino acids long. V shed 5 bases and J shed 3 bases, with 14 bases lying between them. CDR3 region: CASSEGRDNYEQYF. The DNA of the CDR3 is TGTGCCAGCAGTGAGGGTCGAGACAACTACGAGCAGTACTTC. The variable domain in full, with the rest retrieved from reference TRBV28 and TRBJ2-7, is DVKVTQSSRYLVKRTGEKVFLECVQDMDHENMFWYRQDPGLGLRLIYFSYDVKMKEKGDIPEGYSVSREKKERFSLILESASTNQTSMYLCASSEGRDNYEQYFGPGTRLTVT.

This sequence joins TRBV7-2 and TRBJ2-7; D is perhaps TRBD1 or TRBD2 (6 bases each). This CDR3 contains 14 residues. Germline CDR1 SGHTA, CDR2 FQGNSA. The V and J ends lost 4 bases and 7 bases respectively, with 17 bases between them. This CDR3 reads CASSSSARGDEQYF. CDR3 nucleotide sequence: TGTGCCAGCAGCTCATCCGCTAGGGGGGATGAGCAGTACTTC.

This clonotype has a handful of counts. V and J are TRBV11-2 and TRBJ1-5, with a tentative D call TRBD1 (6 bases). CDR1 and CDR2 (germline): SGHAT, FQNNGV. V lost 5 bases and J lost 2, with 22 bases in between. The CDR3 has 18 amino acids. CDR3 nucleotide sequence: TGTGCCAGCAGCCGTTTAGGGCTAGTGTCAGGGGGCAATCAGCCCCAGCATTTT. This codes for CASSRLGLVSGGNQPQHF.

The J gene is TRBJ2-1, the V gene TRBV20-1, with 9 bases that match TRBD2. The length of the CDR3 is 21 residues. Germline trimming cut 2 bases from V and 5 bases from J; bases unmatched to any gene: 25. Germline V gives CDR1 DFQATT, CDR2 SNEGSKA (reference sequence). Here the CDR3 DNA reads TGCAGTGCTAGAAGCCGAGTTCTCAGGGGTACCGGGACTAGCCGGAACAATGAGCAGTTCTTC. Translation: CSARSRVLRGTGTSRNNEQFF.

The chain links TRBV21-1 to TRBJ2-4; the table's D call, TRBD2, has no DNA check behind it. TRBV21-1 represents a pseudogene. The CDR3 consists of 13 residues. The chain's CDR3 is CASRLSGRYIQYF. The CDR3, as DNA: TGTGCCAGCAGACTTAGCGGGAGATACATTCAGTACTTC.

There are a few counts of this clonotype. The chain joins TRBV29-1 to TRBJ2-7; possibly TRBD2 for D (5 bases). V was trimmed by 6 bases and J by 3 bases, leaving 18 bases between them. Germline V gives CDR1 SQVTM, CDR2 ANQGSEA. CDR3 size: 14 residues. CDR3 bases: TGCAGCGTCCCCGCGGGCAGTCTTGGCTACGAGCAGTACTTC. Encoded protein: CSVPAGSLGYEQYF.

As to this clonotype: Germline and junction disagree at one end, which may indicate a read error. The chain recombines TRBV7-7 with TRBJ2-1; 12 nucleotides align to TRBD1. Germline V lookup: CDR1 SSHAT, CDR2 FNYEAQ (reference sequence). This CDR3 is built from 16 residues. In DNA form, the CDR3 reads TGTGCTAGCAGCTTAGCGGGACAGGGGGCTTACAATGAGCAGTTCTTC. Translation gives CASSLAGQGAYNEQFF.

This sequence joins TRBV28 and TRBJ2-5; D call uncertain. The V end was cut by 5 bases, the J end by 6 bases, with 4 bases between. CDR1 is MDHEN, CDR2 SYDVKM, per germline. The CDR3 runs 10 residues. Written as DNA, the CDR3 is TGTGCCAGCAGTAGAAAGACCCAGTACTTC. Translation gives CASSRKTQYF.

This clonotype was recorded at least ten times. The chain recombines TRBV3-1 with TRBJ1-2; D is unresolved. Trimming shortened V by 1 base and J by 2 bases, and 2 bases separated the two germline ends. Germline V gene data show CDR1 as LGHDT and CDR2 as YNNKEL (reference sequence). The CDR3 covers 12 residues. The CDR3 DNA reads TGTGCCAGCAGCCAAGGGAACTATGGCTACACCTTC. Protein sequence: CASSQGNYGYTF.

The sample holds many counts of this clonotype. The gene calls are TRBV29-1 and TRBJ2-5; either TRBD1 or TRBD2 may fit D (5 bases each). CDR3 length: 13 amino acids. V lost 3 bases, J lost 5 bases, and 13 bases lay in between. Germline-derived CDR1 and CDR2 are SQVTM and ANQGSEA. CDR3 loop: CSVEVSWGETQYF. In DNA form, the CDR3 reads TGCAGCGTTGAGGTCTCATGGGGGGAGACCCAGTACTTC.

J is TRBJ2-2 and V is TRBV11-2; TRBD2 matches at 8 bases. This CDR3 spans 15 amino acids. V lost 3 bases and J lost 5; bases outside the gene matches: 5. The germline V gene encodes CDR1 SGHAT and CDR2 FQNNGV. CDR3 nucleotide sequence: TGTGCCAGCAGCTTCGGGAGGGCCAGGACCGGGGAGCTGTTTTTT. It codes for CASSFGRARTGELFF.

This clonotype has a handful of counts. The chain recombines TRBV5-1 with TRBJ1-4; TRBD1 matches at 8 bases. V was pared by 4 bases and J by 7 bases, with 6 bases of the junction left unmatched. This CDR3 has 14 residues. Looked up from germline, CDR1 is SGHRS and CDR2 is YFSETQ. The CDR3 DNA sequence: TGCGCCAGCAGCCACCCAGGACAGGGTGAAAAACTGTTTTTT. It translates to CASSHPGQGEKLFF.

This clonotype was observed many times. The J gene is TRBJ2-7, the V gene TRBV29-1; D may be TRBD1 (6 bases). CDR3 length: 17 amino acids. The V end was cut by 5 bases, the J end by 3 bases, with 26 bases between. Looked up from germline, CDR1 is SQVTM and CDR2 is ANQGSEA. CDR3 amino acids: CSVRRGFGTSRLYEQYF. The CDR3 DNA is TGCAGCGTTCGGAGAGGTTTCGGGACAAGCAGACTCTACGAGCAGTACTTC.